This T cell receptor beta chain was sequenced during a study of lymphopenia after photon versus proton radiotherapy. Study findings and constraints: Only patients who died were analyzed for survival; proton advantage is unproven. Oligoclonal CD8+ Temra expansion after nadir drove photon patients' diversity drop. Proton therapy kept repertoires fairly stable, unlike photons, which gained effector/memory cells.

This clone was detected only once. Its antigen remains unidentified. Germline V CDR1 and CDR2: SGHRS, YFSETQ. This CDR3 has 18 amino acids. The V and J ends lost 4 bases and 1 base, in that order; junction bases with no gene match: 7. TCRdb keeps only in-frame clones here, not all; method: immunoSEQ multiplex PCR. This table has roughly 18,000 clones, roughly nine tenths appearing once. The sequence derives from a woman aged 40 to 50 with cholangiocarcinoma. V usage is TRBV5-1 and J usage is TRBJ2-1, with 14 bases identical to TRBD2. The specimen comprised peripheral blood, sampled from a patient treated with photon-based radiotherapy. CDR3 region: CASSQDGTSGSSYNEQFF. The CDR3 DNA reads TGCGCCAGCAGCCAAGACGGGACTAGCGGGAGTTCCTACAATGAGCAGTTCTTC.